This TCR beta chain is drawn from a study of T cell changes during pregnancy in multiple sclerosis. Using immunoSEQ multiplex PCR, the repertoire was profiled, and TCRdb retains in-frame clones only, with some absent. The sample has more than 30,000 clones; around 90% are singletons. Germline V gives CDR1 GTSNPN, CDR2 SVGIG (reference sequence). V lost 4 bases and J lost 1, with 13 bases in between. CDR3 length equals 14 residues. Sequencing was performed on CD4+ T cells from peripheral blood mononuclear cells, taken before pregnancy. This sequence joins TRBV30 and TRBJ1-1; possibly TRBD1 for D (6 bases). The clonotype comes from a female donor with multiple sclerosis, enrolled in a pregnancy study. The CDR3 here is CAWTTGFRNTEAFF. CDR3 nucleotide sequence: TGTGCCTGGACCACAGGGTTCAGGAACACTGAAGCTTTCTTT.